This T cell receptor (beta chain) came from a study of T cells in Graves' hyperthyroidism and ophthalmopathy (dated by TCRdb to the late 2010s). Broadly, across the study: Peripheral blood samples were taken at the time of initial diagnosis, prior to any treatment. To identify TCR V-J signatures that set the groups apart, the researchers used a discovery cohort of approximately 98 patients, made up of around 40 with Graves' ophthalmopathy and 55 to 65 with stable Graves' hyperthyroidism. Whether ophthalmopathy could be predicted prospectively was tested in an independent validation cohort made up of about 18 hyperthyroidism patients plus 17 patients who later progressed to ophthalmopathy. The approximately 97 discovery patients were randomly divided into training and test sets at a 7:3 ratio. In six Graves' hyperthyroidism patients, the study also compared T-cell repertoires from thyroid tissue with T-cell repertoires from blood. Once sampling was done, hyperthyroidism patients were given methimazole at a starting dose of 30 mg daily, whereas ophthalmopathy patients were given high-dose intravenous methylprednisolone. The paper describes TCR Vbeta CDR3 sequencing of fewer than 150 peripheral blood samples, made up of under 50 ophthalmopathy patients, around 78 hyperthyroidism patients and 17 progressor patients. The full study reports these points: Sample size was not statistically predetermined, and blinding of investigators to group allocation was not performed. In validation, the model predicted progression to ophthalmopathy with over 65% sensitivity and around 72% specificity, a median of 6.5 months before onset. A model built on a 13 V-J signature distinguished ophthalmopathy from stable hyperthyroidism, reaching 85% to 90% sensitivity and approximately 81% specificity in cross-validation and 80%/75% in testing. Most expanded thyroid clonotypes (frequency above 0.001) were also found in blood, which suggests that blood repertoires may mirror thyroid immune responses.

Stable Graves' hyperthyroidism was defined as the absence of progression to ophthalmopathy over 18 months of follow-up. The hyperthyroidism patients were between 18 and 65 years old and newly diagnosed, with a disease duration of less than 2 months. Any patient with an uncontrolled infection, another autoimmune disease, pregnancy or lactation was excluded. Diagnoses were based on clinical symptoms, serum thyroxine and TRAb, thyroid ultrasound and orbital computed tomography. PBMCs were separated from approximately 9.9 ml of fresh peripheral blood using Ficoll-Paque density gradient centrifugation. Total RNA was extracted using Trizol reagent, and RNA quality was assessed on an Agilent 2100 Bioanalyzer. The CDR3 starts with the cysteine, ends with the phenylalanine, and has 14 residues. Left in the record is the CDR3 DNA by itself, 42 bases read in frame from the first base. For CDR1 and CDR2, the germline V gene lists KGHDR and SFDVKD. The V and J ends are trimmed by 5 bases and 0 bases, leaving 7 bases between them.

In the case of this clonotype: It lacks a known antigen. The sample holds no much larger clone one base away, and base qualities are not on file.

Amplification of TCR beta CDR3 regions was carried out from RNA transcripts. The TCR CDR3 was subjected to a first round of RT-PCR using the HTBI primer set and the Qiagen OneStep RT-PCR kit. Libraries were constructed in a second round of multiplex PCR, after which size selection and purification were performed. Paired-end sequencing of the libraries was performed with 100 bp reads on an Illumina HiSeq2000. Per the original workflow: Raw data were processed with SOAPnuke, discarding reads with adapters, uncalled bases, mean Phred below 15, or no exact constant-primer or identifier match. COPE v1.2.5 was used to merge high-quality paired reads, and clonotypes were defined as unique nucleotide sequences. MiTCR v1.1 was used to align clonotypes to the IMGT TRBV, TRBD and TRBJ reference segments. The analysis was restricted to V-J combinations with a frequency above 0.0001, which together covered roughly 99% of the repertoires. The TCS score was defined as F50 (clonal expansion) divided by E x V (chaos), with BLOSUM62-based TCRdist calculated between CDR3 peptides within each V-J. Welch's t-statistics and random forest reduced 500 to 550 V-J features to around 14, which were used in a naive Bayes classifier (R e1071). TCRdb took the public reads, trimmed them with fastp at Q25, ran MiXCR for clone calling and kept in-frame beta chains. Every entry covers one CDR3 protein and lists the most common genes and DNA from its rows. The V and J calls and clone size come from TCRdb's table, not from the authors' own analysis. A total of around 420,000 distinct CDR3 sequences appear in this sample, around 14% of them only once. Together, the top ten hold roughly 7.4% of the sample.

This TCR was recovered from a woman between 18 and 30 years old with Graves' hyperthyroidism. Sequenced input: blood. This chain is built from TRBV24-1 and TRBJ2-1, with the D gene too uncertain to name. The nucleotide sequence reads TGTGCCACCAGTGCCGGAAACTCCTACAATGAGCAGTTCTTC. This is translated as CATSAGNSYNEQFF.